Following are 4 T cell receptor beta chains from one sample sequenced in a study of T-cell reconstitution after alpha-beta-depleted transplantation in children (dated by TCRdb to 2015 to 2016). The treatment or condition label corresponds to: allogeneic hematopoietic cell transplantation with graft depleted of TCRalphabeta T cells and CD19 B cells. The protocol used for the library was PCR. Sequencing instrument: Illumina HiSeq 2500. TCR libraries were prepared with molecular barcoding, using unique molecular identifiers to normalize TCRbeta repertoire quantification. The raw public data were reprocessed by TCRdb itself: fastp quality trimming at Q25, MiXCR clonotype calling, in-frame beta chains only. Rows are unified per CDR3 protein, each entry keeping the most common DNA and genes. The sample has more than 200,000 distinct CDR3 sequences on record, under 20% of them singletons. Roughly two fifths of the sample is taken by the ten largest.

The sample consisted of PBMCs, mostly from graft donor cells, taken 360 days after TCRalphabeta/CD19-depleted stem cell transplant. The source is a male patient between 2 and 15 years old who had a stem cell transplant for acute lymphoblastic leukemia, so the T cells may come from the graft donor.

This CDR3 reads CSAYGPLGTVETQYF. CDR3 nucleotides: TGCAGTGCTTATGGACCGCTGGGGACGGTGGAGACCCAGTACTTC. The J gene is TRBJ2-5, the V gene TRBV20-1; the D call may be TRBD1 or TRBD2 (5 bases each). Trimming took 5 bases from V and 5 from J, leaving 21 bases between them. This CDR3 has 15 amino acids. Germline V gene sequence: CDR1 DFQATT, CDR2 SNEGSKA (reference sequence).

This clonotype was picked up a small number of times. The chain uses TRBV5-1 and TRBJ2-3, with D perhaps TRBD1 or TRBD2 (5 bases each). Germline V gene lookup returns CDR1 SGHRS and CDR2 YFSETQ. The V and J ends lost 5 bases and 5 bases respectively, with 15 bases between them. The CDR3 runs to 14 residues. The CDR3 is CASRSERGEDTQYF. DNA for the CDR3: TGCGCCAGCAGATCAGAGAGGGGAGAAGATACGCAGTATTTT.

This clonotype was found many times. The rearrangement links TRBV5-1 to TRBJ2-1, with 10 bases that match TRBD2. V shed 5 bases and J 3 bases; nucleotides not matched to a gene: 11. The germline CDR1 and CDR2 sequences are SGHRS and YFSETQ. There are 17 residues in the CDR3. CDR3 sequence: CASRAETSGPNYNEQFF. CDR3 nucleotide sequence: TGCGCCAGCAGGGCAGAGACTAGCGGGCCTAACTACAATGAGCAGTTCTTC.

This clonotype has just a few counts. The CDR3 nucleotides are TGTGCCAGCAGCATGCCGACAGGGGGCAATAAGGTGAACACTGAAGCTTTCTTT. It specifies CASSMPTGGNKVNTEAFF. This chain joins TRBV5-6 and TRBJ1-1, with 10 bases matching TRBD1. This CDR3 region has 18 residues. CDR1 SGHDT and CDR2 YYEEEE come from the germline V gene. V dropped 4 bases and J dropped 0; count of bases not matched to a gene: 12.